The 21 T cell receptor beta chains listed next were all sequenced from one sample in a study of CD8 T cells in Susac syndrome. With random hexamers, reverse transcription was performed on about 0.5 to 1 ug of RNA. TCRdb redid the calling of the immunoSEQ multiplex PCR reads with MiXCR, one entry per CDR3 protein. The sample holds 170,000 or so distinct CDR3 sequences, 94% seen once. The specimen sequenced was CD4+ T cells from PBMCs. Receptors were obtained from a human donor with Susac syndrome.

The chain joins TRBV18 to TRBJ1-2; TRBD1 agrees at 7 bases. Germline V gene data show CDR1 as KGHSH and CDR2 as LQKENI. The CDR3 spans 15 residues. V trimming: 0 bases; J trimming: 4 bases; junction bases outside the gene matches: 5. The CDR3 region is CASSPPSRDSYGYTF. The CDR3 region has the DNA TGTGCCAGCTCACCACCGAGCCGGGACAGCTATGGCTACACCTTC.

The J gene is TRBJ2-4, the V gene TRBV5-6; TRBD2 matches 7 bases. This CDR3 contains 17 residues. After removal of 4 bases from V and 2 bases from J, the junction contained 12 bases not matched to a gene. Germline-derived CDR1 and CDR2 are SGHDT and YYEEEE. The CDR3 is CASSAGLGGVSKNIQYF. Here the CDR3 DNA reads TGTGCCAGCAGCGCAGGACTAGGAGGTGTTTCCAAAAACATTCAGTACTTC.

The chain has TRBV5-1 and TRBJ1-1; unclear D gene. Per the germline V gene, CDR1 is SGHRS and CDR2 is YFSETQ. There are 14 residues in the CDR3. The V gene lost 0 bases and the J gene lost 4 bases, with 10 bases spanning the gap. CDR3: CASSLEWAFTEAFF. CDR3 in DNA: TGCGCCAGCAGCTTGGAATGGGCGTTCACTGAAGCTTTCTTT.

The chain recombines TRBV7-9 with TRBJ1-2, with D unresolved. V was clipped by 5 bases and J by 2 bases, with 12 bases between them. Germline CDR1 is SEHNR and CDR2 is FQNEAQ (reference sequence). CDR3 length equals 14 residues. Here the CDR3 DNA reads TGTGCCAGCAGCCAACGGACGGGGAACTATGGCTACACCTTC. Its translation: CASSQRTGNYGYTF. Using reference TRBV7-9 and TRBJ1-2 for the parts outside the CDR3, the full variable domain is DTGVSQNPRHKITKRGQNVTFRCDPISEHNRLYWYRQTLGQGPEFLTYFQNEAQLEKSRLLSDRFSAERPKGSFSTLEIQRTEQGDSAMYLCASSQRTGNYGYTFGSGTRLTVV.

The chain carries TRBV7-2 and TRBJ1-5; D unresolved. CDR1 SGHTA and CDR2 FQGNSA come from the germline V gene. V was clipped by 7 bases and J by 3 bases, with 10 bases between them. The length of the CDR3 is 13 residues. This CDR3 is CASKQWDNQPQHF. The CDR3 DNA reads TGTGCCAGCAAACAGTGGGACAATCAGCCCCAGCATTTT. Supplemented by reference TRBV7-2 and TRBJ1-5, the full variable domain reads GAGVSQSPSNKVTEKGKDVELRCDPISGHTALYWYRQSLGQGLEFLIYFQGNSAPDKSGLPSDRFSAERTGGSVSTLTIQRTQQEDSAVYLCASKQWDNQPQHFGDGTRLSIL.

The chain employs TRBV30 and TRBJ2-5, with TRBD2 identical over 10 bases. Germline loops: CDR1 GTSNPN, CDR2 SVGIG (reference sequence). After removal of 0 bases from V and 7 bases from J, the junction contained 8 bases not matched to a gene. The CDR3 spans 15 residues. The CDR3 nucleotides read TGTGCCTGGAGTGTAGCGGGGGGGCGAGGAGGGACCCAGTACTTC. Amino acid sequence: CAWSVAGGRGGTQYF.

The CDR3 is CSASRPGQSGYEQYF. CDR3 DNA: TGCAGTGCTTCCCGACCGGGACAGTCTGGCTACGAGCAGTACTTC. The chain carries TRBV20-1 and TRBJ2-7, with 7 bases that match TRBD1. The V gene's germline CDR1 is DFQATT and CDR2 SNEGSKA (reference sequence). J lost 3 bases, V lost 5 bases, and 13 bases had no gene match. This CDR3 comprises 15 residues.

This rearrangement joins TRBV29-1 to TRBJ2-5, with a tentative D call TRBD1 (5 bases). There are 12 residues in the CDR3. Trimming took off 4 bases at V and 2 bases at J, with 8 bases between the two ends. From germline, CDR1 is SQVTM and CDR2 ANQGSEA. The CDR3 loop is CSVGRAQETQYF. As DNA, the CDR3 is TGCAGCGTTGGCAGGGCTCAAGAGACCCAGTACTTC.

CDR3 DNA sequence: TGTGCCAGTTACAGGGACCTTGGCTACACCTTC. It specifies CASYRDLGYTF. This sequence joins TRBV6-6 and TRBJ1-2, with D tentatively TRBD1 (6 bases). This CDR3 has 11 residues. The V gene's germline CDR1 is MNHNY and CDR2 SVGAGI (reference sequence). V was cut by 9 bases and J by 7 bases, with 12 bases left in between.

The chain joins TRBV5-6 to TRBJ1-3, with unresolved D. The V gene lost 1 base and the J gene lost 7 bases, with 6 bases spanning the gap. Germline V gives CDR1 SGHDT, CDR2 YYEEEE. This CDR3 has 12 amino acids. The DNA for the CDR3 is TGTGCCAGCAGCTTGTTCAAGAACACCATATATTTT. It translates to CASSLFKNTIYF.

The rearrangement links TRBV4-2 to TRBJ2-7, with 9 bases that match TRBD2. From germline, CDR1 is LGHNA and CDR2 YNFKEQ. Trimming removed 4 bases from V and 6 bases from J; junction bases left unmatched: 10. The CDR3 extends over 15 amino acids. Here the CDR3 DNA reads TGTGCCAGCAGCCGAGAAAGGACTAGCGCCCTCGAGCAGTACTTC. Its translation is CASSRERTSALEQYF.

V gene TRBV14 combines with J gene TRBJ1-6, with D possibly matching TRBD1 (5 bases). Germline values: CDR1 SGHDN, CDR2 FVKESK. CDR3 length: 13 amino acids. V lost 2 bases and J lost 7, with 6 bases in between. CDR3 loop: CASSQRGNSPLHF. CDR3 bases: TGTGCCAGCAGCCAAAGGGGAAATTCACCCCTCCACTTT.

V usage is TRBV9 and J usage is TRBJ2-6, with a possible D match to TRBD1 (5 bases). Germline CDR1 is SGDLS and CDR2 is YYNGEE. The CDR3 runs 15 residues. Trimming removed 0 bases from V and 1 base from J, with 5 bases in between. CDR3 protein: CASSVEGSGANVLTF. Here the CDR3 DNA reads TGTGCCAGCAGCGTAGAGGGGTCTGGGGCCAACGTCCTGACTTTC.

This rearrangement joins TRBV11-2 to TRBJ1-1; tentatively, D is TRBD1 (5 bases). V was pared by 4 bases and J by 3 bases, with 9 bases between. The germline V gene encodes CDR1 SGHAT and CDR2 FQNNGV. This CDR3 comprises 13 residues. CDR3 region: CASSWPGDTEAFF. CDR3 DNA: TGTGCCAGCAGCTGGCCGGGGGACACTGAAGCTTTCTTT.

The table lists this clonotype with a count of one. This chain links TRBV9 with TRBJ1-6; TRBD1 matches 10 bases. The CDR3 spans 14 residues. Germline V CDR1 and CDR2: SGDLS, YYNGEE. The V segment lost 3 bases and the J segment 8 bases; nucleotides outside the gene matches: 2. The CDR3 loop is CASSGGTGDSPLHF. DNA of the CDR3: TGTGCCAGCAGCGGCGGGACAGGGGATTCACCCCTCCACTTT.

This chain uses TRBV5-1 with TRBJ1-1, with D maybe TRBD1 (6 bases). The CDR3 contains 11 residues. Per germline, CDR1 SGHRS and CDR2 YFSETQ. V lost 6 bases, J lost 10 bases, and 13 bases lay in between. The CDR3 coding sequence is TGCGCCAGCACCAACGGACAGAGAGCTTTCTTT. Translated, it gives CASTNGQRAFF.

This chain joins TRBV7-2 and TRBJ2-7, with 8 bases that match TRBD1. There are 14 residues in the CDR3. The germline CDR1 and CDR2 sequences are SGHTA and FQGNSA. V dropped 5 bases and J dropped 5; count of bases not matched to a gene: 8. CDR3 DNA sequence: TGTGCCAGCAGCGTCCAGGGGGCGCGGGACGAGCAGTACTTC. It yields the protein CASSVQGARDEQYF.

The V and J genes are TRBV29-1 and TRBJ2-7; D unresolved. Germline CDR1 SQVTM, CDR2 ANQGSEA. V was pared by 1 base and J by 5 bases, with 15 bases between. This CDR3 spans 14 amino acids. This chain's CDR3 is CSVEGSTKGDEQYF. The CDR3 DNA reads TGCAGCGTTGAAGGCAGCACTAAGGGCGACGAGCAGTACTTC.

The J gene is TRBJ2-1, the V gene TRBV9; D may correspond to TRBD1 or TRBD2 (5 bases each). Germline CDR1 SGDLS, CDR2 YYNGEE. This CDR3 spans 15 amino acids. The V end was cut by 2 bases, the J end by 8 bases, with 17 bases between. Here the CDR3 reads CASSVSSTRGDEQFF. CDR3 nucleotide sequence: TGTGCCAGCAGCGTTTCCTCCACTAGGGGTGATGAGCAGTTCTTC.

This sequence joins TRBV27 and TRBJ2-7; TRBD2 agrees at 13 bases. Germline assignment: CDR1 MNHEY and CDR2 SMNVEV (reference sequence). The CDR3 extends over 13 amino acids. J gave up 5 bases and V 10 bases, and 5 bases lay outside the gene matches. This chain's CDR3 is CAIRLAGGHEQYF. CDR3 sequence (DNA): TGTGCCATAAGACTAGCGGGGGGCCACGAGCAGTACTTC.

V usage is TRBV5-4 and J usage is TRBJ1-5, with no clear D. Germline V gene sequence: CDR1 SGHNT, CDR2 YYREEE (reference sequence). The CDR3 loop spans 16 amino acids. The germline V and J ends were trimmed by 3 bases and 4 bases, with 17 bases remaining between them. CDR3 sequence: CASSSGRRHPNQPQHF. CDR3 DNA sequence: TGTGCCAGCAGCTCTGGCCGGAGACACCCAAATCAGCCCCAGCATTTT.